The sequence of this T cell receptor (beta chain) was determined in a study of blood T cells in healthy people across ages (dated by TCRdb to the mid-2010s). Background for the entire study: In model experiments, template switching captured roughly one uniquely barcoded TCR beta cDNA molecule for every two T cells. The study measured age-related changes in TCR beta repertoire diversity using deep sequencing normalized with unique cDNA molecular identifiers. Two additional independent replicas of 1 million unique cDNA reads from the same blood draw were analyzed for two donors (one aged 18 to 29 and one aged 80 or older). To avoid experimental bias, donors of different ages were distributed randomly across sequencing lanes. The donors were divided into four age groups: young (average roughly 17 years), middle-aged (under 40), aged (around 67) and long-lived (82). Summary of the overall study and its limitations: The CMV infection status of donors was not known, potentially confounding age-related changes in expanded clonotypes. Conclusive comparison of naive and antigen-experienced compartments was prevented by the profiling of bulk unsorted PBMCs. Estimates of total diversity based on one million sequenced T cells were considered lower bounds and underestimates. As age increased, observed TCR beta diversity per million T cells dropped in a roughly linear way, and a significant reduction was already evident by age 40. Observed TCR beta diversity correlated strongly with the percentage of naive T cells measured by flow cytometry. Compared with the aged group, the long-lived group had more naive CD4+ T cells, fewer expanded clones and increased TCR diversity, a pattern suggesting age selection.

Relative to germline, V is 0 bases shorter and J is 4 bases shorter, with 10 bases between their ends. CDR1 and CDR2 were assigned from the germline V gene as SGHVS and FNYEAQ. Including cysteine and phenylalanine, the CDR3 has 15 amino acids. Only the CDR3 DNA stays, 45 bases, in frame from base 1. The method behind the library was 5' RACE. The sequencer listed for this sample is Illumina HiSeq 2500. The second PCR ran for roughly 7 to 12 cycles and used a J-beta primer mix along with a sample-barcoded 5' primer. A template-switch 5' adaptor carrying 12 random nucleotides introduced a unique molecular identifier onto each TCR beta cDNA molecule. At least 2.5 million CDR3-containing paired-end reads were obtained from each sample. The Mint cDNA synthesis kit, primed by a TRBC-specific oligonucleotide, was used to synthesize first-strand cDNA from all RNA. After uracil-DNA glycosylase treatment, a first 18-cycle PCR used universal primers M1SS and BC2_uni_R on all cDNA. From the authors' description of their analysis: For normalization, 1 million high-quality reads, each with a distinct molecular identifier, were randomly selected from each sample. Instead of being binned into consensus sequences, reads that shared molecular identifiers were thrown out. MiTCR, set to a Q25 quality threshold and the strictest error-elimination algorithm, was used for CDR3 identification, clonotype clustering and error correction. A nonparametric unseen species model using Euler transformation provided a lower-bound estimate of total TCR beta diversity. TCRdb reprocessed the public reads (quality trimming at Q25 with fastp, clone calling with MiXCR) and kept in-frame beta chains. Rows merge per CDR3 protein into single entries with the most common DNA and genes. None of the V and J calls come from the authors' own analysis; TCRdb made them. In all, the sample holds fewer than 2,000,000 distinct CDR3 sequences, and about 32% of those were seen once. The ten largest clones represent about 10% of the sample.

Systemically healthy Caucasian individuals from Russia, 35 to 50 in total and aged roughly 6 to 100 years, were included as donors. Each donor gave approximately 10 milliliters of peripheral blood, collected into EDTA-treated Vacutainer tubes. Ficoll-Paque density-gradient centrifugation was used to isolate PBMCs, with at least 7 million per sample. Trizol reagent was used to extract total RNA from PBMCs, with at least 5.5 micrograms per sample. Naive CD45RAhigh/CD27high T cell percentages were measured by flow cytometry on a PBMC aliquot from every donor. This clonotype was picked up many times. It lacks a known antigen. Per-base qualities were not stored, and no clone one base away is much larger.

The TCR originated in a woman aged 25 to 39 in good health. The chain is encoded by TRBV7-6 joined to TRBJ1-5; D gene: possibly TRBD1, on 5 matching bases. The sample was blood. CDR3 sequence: CASSLAIDSNQPQHF. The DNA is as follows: TGTGCCAGCAGCTTAGCGATAGACAGTAATCAGCCCCAGCATTTT.